Listed below are T cell receptor beta chains from one sample, sequenced in a study of blood T cell repertoires in COVID-19. Some clones are missing from TCRdb's copy, which holds only in-frame ones; the method was immunoSEQ multiplex PCR. The sample yields about 250,000 clones, approximately 79% seen once. The sequencing sample was made of peripheral blood. These receptors all stem from a woman aged 40-49 years with active or convalescent COVID-19. CDR3s include the opening cysteine and the closing phenylalanine or tryptophan. Fields, in order: CDR3 DNA, CDR3 protein, V gene, clone size, J gene, D gene. A D gene is named only where the DNA matches it firmly. Size values are once, few and many counts, or a class for expanded clones, and some rows have none.

cdr3_nt: TGTGCCTGGCGTGGTAGCGGGGGGGGTAGCACCGGGGAGCTGTTTTTT
cdr3_aa: CAWRGSGGGSTGELFF
v_call: TRBV30
clone_size: -
j_call: TRBJ2-2
d_call: TRBD2

cdr3_nt: TGTGCCAGCAGTTACAAGGGGTTTAGCAATCAGCCCCAGCATTTT
cdr3_aa: CASSYKGFSNQPQHF
v_call: TRBV6-5
clone_size: -
j_call: TRBJ1-5
d_call: -

cdr3_nt: TGTGCCTGGACCGCTAGCGGGGGGGCAGATACGCAGTATTTT
cdr3_aa: CAWTASGGADTQYF
v_call: TRBV30
clone_size: -
j_call: TRBJ2-3
d_call: TRBD2

cdr3_nt: TGCGCCAGCAGGGATCTAGCGGGTGTGCAAGAGACCCAGTACTTC
cdr3_aa: CASRDLAGVQETQYF
v_call: TRBV5-1
clone_size: -
j_call: TRBJ2-5
d_call: TRBD2

cdr3_nt: TGTGCCAGCAGTTCCACTCCAGGGGCGAACACTGAAGCTTTCTTT
cdr3_aa: CASSSTPGANTEAFF
v_call: TRBV28
clone_size: -
j_call: TRBJ1-1
d_call: -

cdr3_nt: TGTGCCAGCAGGGCAGGGGAGTCGACTGAAGCTTTCTTT
cdr3_aa: CASRAGESTEAFF
v_call: TRBV6-4
clone_size: -
j_call: TRBJ1-1
d_call: -

cdr3_nt: TGTGCCAGCAGTTTAGGGGGGGGCGCTGAGCAGTTCTTC
cdr3_aa: CASSLGGGAEQFF
v_call: TRBV12-3/TRBV12-4
clone_size: few
j_call: TRBJ2-1
d_call: -

cdr3_nt: TGTGCCAGCAGCGCAGGGACAGGGCATCAGCCCCAGCATTTT
cdr3_aa: CASSAGTGHQPQHF
v_call: TRBV5-4
clone_size: -
j_call: TRBJ1-5
d_call: TRBD1

cdr3_nt: TGTGCCAGCAGTGAATCGTTCAAAGGGGGCCATTTT
cdr3_aa: CASSESFKGGHF
v_call: TRBV2
clone_size: -
j_call: TRBJ1-4
d_call: TRBD1

cdr3_nt: TGTGCCAGCATTGTGGACAGGGGGGTGGAAAAACTGTTTTTT
cdr3_aa: CASIVDRGVEKLFF
v_call: TRBV2
clone_size: -
j_call: TRBJ1-4
d_call: TRBD1

cdr3_nt: TGCGCCAGCAGCACATGGACTAGCGGGGGCACAGATACGCAGTATTTT
cdr3_aa: CASSTWTSGGTDTQYF
v_call: TRBV5-1
clone_size: -
j_call: TRBJ2-3
d_call: TRBD2

cdr3_nt: TGTGCCAGCAGCTTAGACGTTGGGGCCAGGGCGGAAGGGCAAGAGACCCAGTACTTC
cdr3_aa: CASSLDVGARAEGQETQYF
v_call: TRBV11-2
clone_size: -
j_call: TRBJ2-5
d_call: -

cdr3_nt: TGTGCCTGGAGTCGACGGGAGGCCGGGGAGCTGTTTTTT
cdr3_aa: CAWSRREAGELFF
v_call: TRBV30
clone_size: -
j_call: TRBJ2-2
d_call: TRBD2

cdr3_nt: TGTGCCAGCAGCCCAGGACAGGGGGCGCGGGGAAACACCATATATTTT
cdr3_aa: CASSPGQGARGNTIYF
v_call: TRBV3-1/TRBV3-2
clone_size: -
j_call: TRBJ1-3
d_call: TRBD1

cdr3_nt: TGTGCCAGCAGTTCGACAGGGAGCTCCTACGAGCAGTACTTC
cdr3_aa: CASSSTGSSYEQYF
v_call: TRBV28
clone_size: -
j_call: TRBJ2-7
d_call: TRBD1

cdr3_nt: TGTGCCAGCTCCCCCATTAACGGGGACTACAATGAGCAGTTCTTC
cdr3_aa: CASSPINGDYNEQFF
v_call: TRBV18
clone_size: many
j_call: TRBJ2-1
d_call: -